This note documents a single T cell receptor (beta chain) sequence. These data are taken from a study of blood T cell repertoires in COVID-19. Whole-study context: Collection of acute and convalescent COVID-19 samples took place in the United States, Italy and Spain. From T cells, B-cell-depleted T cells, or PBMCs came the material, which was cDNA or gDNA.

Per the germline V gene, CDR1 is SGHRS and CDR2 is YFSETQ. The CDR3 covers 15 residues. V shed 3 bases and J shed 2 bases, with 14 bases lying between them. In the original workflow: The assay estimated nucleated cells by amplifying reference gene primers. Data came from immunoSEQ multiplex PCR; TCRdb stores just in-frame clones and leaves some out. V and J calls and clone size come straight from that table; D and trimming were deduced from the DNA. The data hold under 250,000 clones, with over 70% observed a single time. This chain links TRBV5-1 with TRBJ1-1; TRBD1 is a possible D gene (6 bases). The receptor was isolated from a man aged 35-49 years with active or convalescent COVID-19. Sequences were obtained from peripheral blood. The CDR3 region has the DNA TGCGCCAGCAGCTCTTGGGGGGGCAGAAACACTGAAGCTTTCTTT. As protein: CASSSWGGRNTEAFF.